This section outlines one T cell receptor (beta chain) sequence together with its context. Its antigen specificity is not known. The read falls 3 residues short of the CDR3 end, and the missing part is taken from the germline J gene. This record belongs to a study of T cells in women clearing cervical HPV infection (dated by TCRdb to the late 2010s). Regarding the study in general: The cases were approximately 23 women with histologically confirmed HPV16-related CIN3 or worse, and 2 of those women had invasive cancers. Blood from cases was collected at the visit where the lesion was first found, while blood from controls was collected once the infection could no longer be detected. In the parent cohort, around 10,000 women aged 18 or older were enrolled in Guanacaste, Costa Rica, during about 1993 to 1995 and then followed for six to eight years. The exploratory proof-of-principle case-control study was nested within the Guanacaste HPV Natural History Study in Costa Rica and compared TCR repertoires across cervical HPV16 outcomes. Cases and controls were matched on year of sample collection and on age within five years. Cases had a median age of approximately 35 years compared with under 40 for controls, and baseline characteristics showed no significant differences between the groups. For cases, the median interval between lesion detection and blood sampling was over 130 days, with an interquartile range of roughly 85 to 210 days. The 25 controls were women who cleared a single incident HPV16 infection within 12 months without developing precancer or cancer. Because only a few women had HLA typing data, the possibility that HLA type acted as a confounder could not be ruled out. Five blinded duplicates per group were added as quality controls, so that about 60 samples were obtained: some 50 participants and 10 replicates.

Beyond this particular receptor, the publication reports: Because T-cell numbers per sample were unknown, differences in richness could reflect varying T-cell content rather than repertoire biology. The cross-sectional design could not show whether associations preceded infection or resulted from it; effector/memory subsets and HPV-specific T cells were not isolated. TRBV6-7 relative abundance was lower in cases than in controls (roughly 0.11% versus 0.16%; Bonferroni P = 0.0008). Cases were distinguished from controls with an estimated AUC of approximately 0.8 by random forest classifiers combining richness and V gene abundances. TCR repertoire richness was significantly higher in CIN3+ cases than in controls across sequencing depths, while evenness did not differ.

The CDR3 starts with the cysteine, ends with the phenylalanine, and has 14 residues. Only the CDR3 bases that were read are kept: 33 of them, in frame from base 1. V is cut by 6 bases and J by 2 bases, and the space between the germline ends is 14 bases. CDR1 and CDR2, looked up from the germline V gene, are MGHDK and SYGVNS. TCR beta CDR3 regions were amplified by multiplex PCR from an average of approximately 1.3 ug genomic DNA per sample using the immunoSEQ assay. To correct primer bias, the assay used a complete synthetic TCR repertoire to set an amplification baseline. The amplicons were sequenced using the Illumina platform. The authors' pipeline ran thus. Sequence errors were corrected by clustering with frequency ratios and a modified nearest-neighbor algorithm, and the sequences were then analyzed in the immunoSEQ Analyzer using IMGT gene definitions. At each rarefaction depth, TCR richness and evenness were averaged across 20 rarefaction repeats, and any sample with fewer sequences than the depth was left out. Wilcoxon rank sum tests with FDR correction were used to compare V, D and J gene relative abundances between the groups. Blinded duplicates gave an intraclass correlation of 95% to 97% for TCR richness and an average of 76.4% across around 70 gene segments. TCRdb took over this immuneACCESS table, retaining in-frame rearrangements with V and J assigned. Such tables are incomplete; in checked studies, under half of the missing clones stem from an unresolved V gene, and the remainder is unexplained. V and J calls and clone size are copied from that table; D and trimming were computed from the DNA. In this sample's table one finds fewer than 35,000 clones. The ten largest clones represent more than 6% of the sample.

Every participant had a single incident cervical HPV16 infection, and women with prevalent HPV16 infections were excluded. Cervical HPV DNA was detected with MY09/MY11 PCR, and genotyping was done with dot-blot hybridization. Fifteen mL of heparinized blood were centrifuged, and the buffy coat was split into aliquots, frozen at -30 degrees C, and then kept at -80 degrees C. Genomic DNA was extracted from buffy coat specimens using QIAGEN kits. The sequenced sample was blood buffy coat. The receptor was isolated from a woman aged 18-70 years with a cervical HPV16 infection that either progressed to CIN3+ or cleared (not recorded which). The chain links TRBV25-1 with TRBJ2-7; D gene: possibly TRBD1, on 6 matching bases. The part of the CDR3 DNA that was read is TGTGCCAGCAGGGGATACAGGGAACCCTACGAG. It encodes CASRGYREPYE. The entire CDR3 protein is CASRGYREPYEQYF.